Listed here are 10 T cell receptor beta chains from one sample, sequenced in a study of technical replicates of blood from several donors. Method: immunoSEQ multiplex PCR; TCRdb's copy keeps in-frame clones and lacks some. Altogether roughly 87,000 clones are present, 91% being singletons, with the ten largest covering 0.39%. The sequencing input was T cells isolated from PBMCs. Receptors originate from a human donor in good health.

The chain carries TRBV27 and TRBJ2-3, with D unresolved. The CDR3 spans 13 residues. Germline V gene sequence: CDR1 MNHEY, CDR2 SMNVEV (reference sequence). V was trimmed by 8 bases and J by 4 bases, leaving 13 bases between them. The CDR3 sequence: CASGPLVADTQYF. The CDR3 bases are TGTGCCAGCGGCCCTCTAGTGGCAGATACGCAGTATTTT.

The chain couples TRBV6-5 to TRBJ2-7; 10 positions agree with TRBD2. V gave up 2 bases and J gave up 2 bases; unmatched junction bases: 6. This CDR3 region has 16 residues. Germline values: CDR1 MNHEY, CDR2 SVGAGI. This chain's CDR3 is CASSYGIAGGTYEQYF. In nucleotides, the CDR3 is TGTGCCAGCAGTTACGGGATAGCGGGAGGCACCTACGAGCAGTACTTC.

This chain uses TRBV28 with TRBJ1-2, with D perhaps TRBD1 (5 bases). This CDR3 region has 14 residues. Germline CDR1 and CDR2: MDHEN and SYDVKM. Trimming removed 3 bases from V and 4 bases from J, with 12 bases in between. CDR3 sequence: CASSFNGGVYGYTF. The CDR3 nucleotides are TGTGCCAGCAGTTTTAACGGGGGTGTCTATGGCTACACCTTC.

The chain joins TRBV6-5 to TRBJ1-5; D is possibly TRBD1 (5 bases). This CDR3 spans 13 amino acids. V was pared by 3 bases and J by 6 bases, with 9 bases between. CDR1 is MNHEY, CDR2 SVGAGI, per germline. The CDR3 loop reads CASSYNRFQPQHF. CDR3 DNA sequence: TGTGCCAGCAGTTATAACAGGTTTCAGCCCCAGCATTTT.

This rearrangement joins TRBV7-3 to TRBJ2-5; 8 positions match TRBD1. The germline V gene has CDR1 SGHTA and CDR2 FQGTGA. The CDR3 spans 15 residues. With V trimmed by 2 bases and J by 5 bases, 7 bases remained unmatched. CDR3 DNA sequence: TGTGCCAGCAGCTTACAGGGGGCGCTTTTGGAGACCCAGTACTTC. Translation: CASSLQGALLETQYF.

This chain joins TRBV4-2 and TRBJ2-4; tentative D call: TRBD1 (6 bases). Germline CDR1 LGHNA, CDR2 YNFKEQ. Deletions cut 2 bases from V and 0 bases from J, with 17 bases between. The CDR3 has 18 amino acids. The DNA for the CDR3 is TGTGCCAGCAGCCAACCCTACCGGGACACCGTAGCCAAAAACATTCAGTACTTC. Translated: CASSQPYRDTVAKNIQYF.

The V gene is TRBV27, the J gene TRBJ2-4, with D possibly matching TRBD1 (6 bases). From germline, CDR1 is MNHEY and CDR2 SMNVEV (reference sequence). V shed 2 bases and J shed 12 bases, with 17 bases lying between them. CDR3 length: 14 residues. The CDR3 protein is CASSLETGLGPQYF. The CDR3 DNA reads TGTGCCAGCAGTTTAGAGACAGGACTGGGGCCTCAGTACTTC.

J is TRBJ2-3 and V is TRBV7-2; D is perhaps TRBD2 (5 bases). The CDR3 runs 16 residues. Looked up from germline, CDR1 is SGHTA and CDR2 is FQGNSA. V lost 5 bases, J lost 0 bases, and 15 bases lay in between. The CDR3 is CASSLIGRSSTDTQYF. Here the CDR3 DNA reads TGTGCCAGCAGCCTGATTGGGAGAAGTAGCACAGATACGCAGTATTTT.

The V call is TRBV9, the J call TRBJ2-1; 8 bases agree with TRBD2. The CDR3 spans 15 residues. Losses at the gene ends were 0 bases for V and 2 bases for J; bases not matched to a gene: 1. Per the germline V gene, CDR1 is SGDLS and CDR2 is YYNGEE. The CDR3 protein is CASSVAGGPYNEQFF. The CDR3 region has the DNA TGTGCCAGCAGCGTAGCGGGAGGGCCCTACAATGAGCAGTTCTTC.

As for this clone: The junction does not match germline at one end; this may be a read error. Other DNA sequences within the sample encode an identical CDR3. CDR3 DNA: TGTGCTAGCAGTTACTGGACAGGCGCCTACGAGCAGTACTTC. Its translation: CASSYWTGAYEQYF. The chain links TRBV6-5 to TRBJ2-7; 7 bases fit TRBD1. Germline CDR1 reads MNHEY; CDR2 reads SVGAGI. The CDR3 is 14 residues long.